The 4 T cell receptor beta chains listed next were all sequenced from one sample in a study of control samples from healthy donors and cancer patients. Assay: immunoSEQ multiplex PCR; the TCRdb copy retains only in-frame clones and omits some. The sample includes 100,000 to 150,000 clones, less than 95% seen only once; the top ten take less than 4%. The sequencing input was blood. The receptors were sampled from a man aged 25-45 years in good health.

The chain has TRBV6-5 and TRBJ1-2, with 8 bases aligning to TRBD1. There are 14 residues in the CDR3. The germline V gene encodes CDR1 MNHEY and CDR2 SVGAGI. V lost 6 bases, J lost 3 bases, and 6 bases stayed unmatched. The CDR3 spells CASRRQGKDYGYTF. CDR3 sequence (DNA): TGTGCCAGCAGGCGACAGGGGAAAGACTATGGCTACACCTTC.

The V gene is TRBV15, the J gene TRBJ2-5, with 7 nucleotides matching TRBD1. After removal of 6 bases from V and 5 bases from J, the junction contained 3 bases not matched to a gene. From germline, CDR1 is LNHNV and CDR2 YYDKDF (reference sequence). This CDR3 is 12 amino acids long. Here the CDR3 reads CATRTGWETQYF. CDR3 coding DNA: TGTGCCACCAGGACAGGGTGGGAGACCCAGTACTTC.

This rearrangement joins TRBV7-2 to TRBJ2-5, with 11 bases aligning to TRBD2. This CDR3 contains 17 residues. Trimming removed 5 bases from V and 5 bases from J; junction bases left unmatched: 13. Germline loops: CDR1 SGHTA, CDR2 FQGNSA. CDR3 DNA sequence: TGTGCCAGCAGCCCCGGGATAGCGGGGGGGCCGCGGGAGACCCAGTACTTC. It encodes CASSPGIAGGPRETQYF.

The chain recombines TRBV7-2 with TRBJ2-7; 10 nucleotides line up with TRBD2. V trimming: 1 base; J trimming: 2 bases; junction bases outside the gene matches: 2. The CDR3 is 15 residues long. Germline CDR1 SGHTA, CDR2 FQGNSA. The CDR3 nucleotides read TGTGCCAGCAGCTTAGAACTAGCGGGGCCCTACGAGCAGTACTTC. This encodes CASSLELAGPYEQYF.